The clone carrying this T cell receptor (beta chain) occurred once. Its antigen is undetermined. J was trimmed by 3 bases and V by 6 bases; bases with no gene match: 4. The CDR3 sequence is 14 residues long. Per germline, CDR1 MNHEY and CDR2 SVGAGI. This record belongs to a study of long-term antiretroviral therapy in people with HIV. Broader study findings: Diversity remained lower than transplant donor controls, even though it increased after ART.

The assay, immunoSEQ v3.0, was run at survey level. Per-sample sequencing targets were roughly 35,000-55,000 T-cell genomes. The method was immunoSEQ multiplex PCR; TCRdb's version includes in-frame clones alone and lacks a portion of them. The data contain under 30,000 clones, 90% to 95% of them singletons. This TCR came from a man aged 50-59 years with HIV. This chain joins TRBV6-5 and TRBJ2-3, with TRBD1 matching 9 bases. Source: unsorted PBMCs, taken more than 7.3 years after starting antiretroviral therapy. Here the CDR3 DNA reads TGTGCCAGCAGAGCACAGGGGGCAACAGATACGCAGTATTTT. It is translated as CASRAQGATDTQYF.